A selection of T cell receptor beta chains follows, all from one sample in a study of T cell clonotyping in hematopoietic cell transplantation. Repertoires were generated with immunoSEQ multiplex PCR, while TCRdb's copy carries only in-frame clones and drops some. The sample has 25,000 to 30,000 clones, approximately 77% seen once; the top ten hold approximately 1.7%. The specimen comprised peripheral blood mononuclear cells, sampled before stem cell transplant. These receptors all come from a man aged 35-49 years with acute myeloid leukemia. Some clones in this sample may be carry-over from other donors' samples. The CDR3 runs from the conserved cysteine through the conserved F or W. Each record gives: J gene, D gene, V gene, clone size, CDR3 DNA, CDR3 protein. D genes are given only for firm matches. Part of the rows lack a size; the others show once, few, many or a class for expanded clones.

J gene: TRBJ2-7; D gene: .; V gene: TRBV11-2; clone size: .; CDR3 DNA: TGTGCCAGCAGCTTAGAGCTGGGAAAGAGCCTCGAGCAGTACTTC; CDR3 protein: CASSLELGKSLEQYF
J gene: TRBJ2-7; D gene: .; V gene: TRBV4-1; clone size: .; CDR3 DNA: TGCGCCAGCAGCCAAGACGGCCGACAGGCATCGCCCTCCTACGAGCAGTACTTC; CDR3 protein: CASSQDGRQASPSYEQYF
J gene: TRBJ1-2; D gene: .; V gene: TRBV13; clone size: .; CDR3 DNA: TGTGCCAGCAACAGAGGGGCAGAAGGGGCCTACACCTTC; CDR3 protein: CASNRGAEGAYTF
J gene: TRBJ2-5; D gene: .; V gene: TRBV7-9; clone size: .; CDR3 DNA: TGTGCCGCCGGGGAGACCCAGTACTTC; CDR3 protein: CAAGETQYF
J gene: TRBJ2-7; D gene: .; V gene: TRBV5-1; clone size: .; CDR3 DNA: TGCGCCAGCAGCTGGACCAGCGCCTACGAGCAGTACTTC; CDR3 protein: CASSWTSAYEQYF
J gene: TRBJ1-1; D gene: TRBD1; V gene: TRBV4-1; clone size: .; CDR3 DNA: TGCGCCAGCAGCCAAGCAGGGGGAGGGACGGAAGCTTTCTTT; CDR3 protein: CASSQAGGGTEAFF
J gene: TRBJ1-1; D gene: .; V gene: TRBV7-7; clone size: .; CDR3 DNA: TGTGCTAGCAGCGGATGGGCTATTGAAGCTTTCTTT; CDR3 protein: CASSGWAIEAFF
J gene: TRBJ2-7; D gene: TRBD2; V gene: TRBV29-1; clone size: .; CDR3 DNA: TGCAGCGTTGAAGATCCAGAGGATGAACTAGCGCCCTACGAGCAGTACTTC; CDR3 protein: CSVEDPEDELAPYEQYF
J gene: TRBJ2-1; D gene: .; V gene: TRBV5-1; clone size: .; CDR3 DNA: TGCGCCAGCAGCTTAGCAGGGGTCGTTTCCTACAATGAGCAGTTCTTC; CDR3 protein: CASSLAGVVSYNEQFF
J gene: TRBJ1-2; D gene: .; V gene: TRBV30; clone size: .; CDR3 DNA: TGTGCCTGGAGCGTTCCCGGACGGACGAACTATGGCTACACCTTC; CDR3 protein: CAWSVPGRTNYGYTF
J gene: TRBJ2-1; D gene: TRBD2; V gene: TRBV5-1; clone size: .; CDR3 DNA: TGCGCCAGCAGCCCTACTAGCGGACTTTACAATGAGCAGTTCTTC; CDR3 protein: CASSPTSGLYNEQFF
J gene: TRBJ2-5; D gene: TRBD2; V gene: TRBV5-4; clone size: .; CDR3 DNA: TGTGCCAGCAGCTTGAGGGCTAGCGGGGGACAAGAGACCCAGTACTTC; CDR3 protein: CASSLRASGGQETQYF
J gene: TRBJ1-5; D gene: TRBD1; V gene: TRBV6-1; clone size: .; CDR3 DNA: TGTGCCAGCAGTGCTAAAACCGGACAGGGGTGGGGTGGCAATCAGCCCCAGCATTTT; CDR3 protein: CASSAKTGQGWGGNQPQHF
J gene: TRBJ1-6; D gene: TRBD1; V gene: TRBV28; clone size: once; CDR3 DNA: TGTGCCAGCAGTTTATTGACAGGGGCTAATTCACCCCTCCACTTT; CDR3 protein: CASSLLTGANSPLHF
J gene: TRBJ1-1; D gene: .; V gene: TRBV5-4; clone size: .; CDR3 DNA: TGTGCCAGCAGCTTGGCGTCGAACACTGAAGCTTTCTTT; CDR3 protein: CASSLASNTEAFF
J gene: TRBJ1-1; D gene: .; V gene: TRBV4-1; clone size: .; CDR3 DNA: TGCGCCAGCAGTCACTCCGTTATGCGGGGGCGGAACACTGAAGCTTTCTTT; CDR3 protein: CASSHSVMRGRNTEAFF
J gene: TRBJ2-1; D gene: TRBD1; V gene: TRBV25-1; clone size: .; CDR3 DNA: TGTGCCAGCAGTGATATCGGACAGGGGAAGTCCTACAATGAGCAGTTCTTC; CDR3 protein: CASSDIGQGKSYNEQFF
J gene: TRBJ2-3; D gene: TRBD2; V gene: TRBV6-5; clone size: .; CDR3 DNA: TGTGCCAGCGGTAATAGCGGGAGTTCGGATACGCAGTATTTT; CDR3 protein: CASGNSGSSDTQYF
J gene: TRBJ2-2; D gene: .; V gene: TRBV2; clone size: .; CDR3 DNA: TGTGCCAGCAGGGTGGACATTAACACCGGGGAGCTGTTTTTT; CDR3 protein: CASRVDINTGELFF
J gene: TRBJ1-2; D gene: .; V gene: TRBV13; clone size: few; CDR3 DNA: TGTGCCAGCAGCGGGGGGGTCGGCTACACCTTC; CDR3 protein: CASSGGVGYTF
J gene: TRBJ1-3; D gene: .; V gene: TRBV5-1; clone size: .; CDR3 DNA: TGCGCCAGCAGCCCCTCCGGCCCGGACACTGGAAACACCATATATTTT; CDR3 protein: CASSPSGPDTGNTIYF
J gene: TRBJ2-3; D gene: TRBD1; V gene: TRBV6-1; clone size: .; CDR3 DNA: TGTGCCAGCAGTTCTGGACAGGGGGCTGATACGCAGTATTTT; CDR3 protein: CASSSGQGADTQYF
J gene: TRBJ2-6; D gene: TRBD1; V gene: TRBV6-1; clone size: .; CDR3 DNA: TGTGCCAGCAGTGACCCGGGACAGGGCCGCTCTGGGGCCAACGTCCTGACTTTC; CDR3 protein: CASSDPGQGRSGANVLTF
J gene: TRBJ1-1; D gene: .; V gene: TRBV4-1; clone size: .; CDR3 DNA: TGCGCCAGCAGCCAAGTCACCGCGGTTGACACTGAAGCTTTCTTT; CDR3 protein: CASSQVTAVDTEAFF
J gene: TRBJ2-7; D gene: .; V gene: TRBV10-3; clone size: .; CDR3 DNA: TGTGCCATCAGTGAGTCTAGCTATTCCTACGAGCAGTACTTC; CDR3 protein: CAISESSYSYEQYF
J gene: TRBJ2-7; D gene: .; V gene: TRBV7-9; clone size: once; CDR3 DNA: TGTGCCAGCAGCTTAGGAACAGGGTCCTCCTACGAGCAGTACTTC; CDR3 protein: CASSLGTGSSYEQYF
J gene: TRBJ1-5; D gene: .; V gene: TRBV7-9; clone size: .; CDR3 DNA: TGTGCCAGCAGCCCTCAGGGGACCAGACAGCCCCAGCATTTT; CDR3 protein: CASSPQGTRQPQHF
J gene: TRBJ1-1; D gene: .; V gene: TRBV7-2; clone size: .; CDR3 DNA: TGTGCCAGCAGCCCGCTACAGAACACTGAAGCTTTCTTT; CDR3 protein: CASSPLQNTEAFF
J gene: TRBJ2-3; D gene: TRBD1; V gene: TRBV7-8; clone size: .; CDR3 DNA: TGTGCCAGCAGCTTCGACAGGGCGAGCACAGATACGCAGTATTTT; CDR3 protein: CASSFDRASTDTQYF
J gene: TRBJ2-7; D gene: .; V gene: TRBV11-3; clone size: .; CDR3 DNA: TGTGCCAGCAGCACCCTCTACGAGCAGTACTTC; CDR3 protein: CASSTLYEQYF
J gene: TRBJ2-7; D gene: TRBD2; V gene: TRBV4-1; clone size: .; CDR3 DNA: TGCGCCAGCAGCCAAGGTGGGGTAGCGGGAGCGGCAGAGCAGTACTTC; CDR3 protein: CASSQGGVAGAAEQYF
J gene: TRBJ2-3; D gene: .; V gene: TRBV5-1; clone size: .; CDR3 DNA: TGCGCCAGCAGCTTAAAAGGCACAGATACGCAGTATTTT; CDR3 protein: CASSLKGTDTQYF
J gene: TRBJ2-6; D gene: .; V gene: TRBV7-8; clone size: .; CDR3 DNA: TGTGCCAGCAGCAGATATGCGGTGGGGGCCAACGTCCTGACTTTC; CDR3 protein: CASSRYAVGANVLTF
J gene: TRBJ2-5; D gene: .; V gene: TRBV19; clone size: .; CDR3 DNA: TGTGCCAGTAGTATGGCCCGCCAAGAGACCCAGTACTTC; CDR3 protein: CASSMARQETQYF
J gene: TRBJ2-1; D gene: .; V gene: TRBV7-9; clone size: .; CDR3 DNA: TGTGCCAGCAGCTTATGGGGACGGGGAGGCAATGAGCAGTTCTTC; CDR3 protein: CASSLWGRGGNEQFF
J gene: TRBJ1-6; D gene: .; V gene: TRBV6-6; clone size: few; CDR3 DNA: TGTGCCAGCAGCCGAGGGTCAGGGGAGTATAATTCACCCCTCCACTTT; CDR3 protein: CASSRGSGEYNSPLHF
J gene: TRBJ2-2; D gene: .; V gene: TRBV5-1; clone size: .; CDR3 DNA: TGCGCCAGCAGCCCGGCAAGGGACTTTGGCGGGGAGCTGTTTTTT; CDR3 protein: CASSPARDFGGELFF
J gene: TRBJ1-3; D gene: .; V gene: TRBV4-2; clone size: .; CDR3 DNA: TGTGCCAGCAGCCAAGAAGAAGCCAGAACCTCTGGAAACACCATATATTTT; CDR3 protein: CASSQEEARTSGNTIYF
J gene: TRBJ1-1; D gene: .; V gene: TRBV6-5; clone size: .; CDR3 DNA: TGTGCCAGCGGAACGAACACTGAAGCTTTCTTT; CDR3 protein: CASGTNTEAFF
J gene: TRBJ1-2; D gene: TRBD1; V gene: TRBV5-6; clone size: .; CDR3 DNA: TGTGCCAGCAGCCTGGATGACAGGGGAATGAGTGGCTACACCTTC; CDR3 protein: CASSLDDRGMSGYTF
J gene: TRBJ1-2; D gene: TRBD1; V gene: TRBV10-3; clone size: .; CDR3 DNA: TGTGCCATCAGTGAGTCATTGGGCAGGGGGCGATATGGCTACACCTTC; CDR3 protein: CAISESLGRGRYGYTF
J gene: TRBJ2-7; D gene: .; V gene: TRBV28; clone size: .; CDR3 DNA: TGTGCCAGCAGCCTAGGGCCCTTCTACGAGCAGTACTTC; CDR3 protein: CASSLGPFYEQYF
J gene: TRBJ2-7; D gene: TRBD1; V gene: TRBV27; clone size: .; CDR3 DNA: TGTGCCAGCGCCGACAGGGCCTACGAGCAGTACTTC; CDR3 protein: CASADRAYEQYF
J gene: TRBJ2-7; D gene: .; V gene: TRBV5-1; clone size: .; CDR3 DNA: TGCGCCAGCAGCTGGTCCCCCCAGTTTTACGAGCAGTACTTC; CDR3 protein: CASSWSPQFYEQYF
J gene: TRBJ2-4; D gene: .; V gene: TRBV6-5; clone size: .; CDR3 DNA: TGTGCCAGCAGTGAAGGAAGCGATAGAAACATTCAGTACTTC; CDR3 protein: CASSEGSDRNIQYF
J gene: TRBJ1-1; D gene: TRBD1; V gene: TRBV5-5; clone size: .; CDR3 DNA: TGTGCCAGCAGGCCCGGACAGGGGAACACTGAAGCTTTCTTT; CDR3 protein: CASRPGQGNTEAFF
J gene: TRBJ1-2; D gene: .; V gene: TRBV4-2; clone size: .; CDR3 DNA: TGTGCCAGCAGCCAAGTTAGGGCTAGGCACTCTAACTATGGCTACACCTTC; CDR3 protein: CASSQVRARHSNYGYTF
J gene: TRBJ2-7; D gene: TRBD2; V gene: TRBV11-3; clone size: .; CDR3 DNA: TGTGCCAGCAGCTTAGTGGCTAGCGGGAGTCGAGAGCAGTACTTC; CDR3 protein: CASSLVASGSREQYF
J gene: TRBJ1-1; D gene: TRBD1; V gene: TRBV10-3; clone size: .; CDR3 DNA: TGTGCCACTCGAGCCGGGACAGCTATGAACACTGAAGCTTTCTTT; CDR3 protein: CATRAGTAMNTEAFF
J gene: TRBJ2-3; D gene: .; V gene: TRBV19; clone size: .; CDR3 DNA: TGTGCCAGTAGCCGATACAGGGCAGATACGCAGTATTTT; CDR3 protein: CASSRYRADTQYF
J gene: TRBJ1-1; D gene: .; V gene: TRBV9; clone size: .; CDR3 DNA: TGTGCCAGCAGCGTAGACCCCCGTGACGGGGAAGCTTTCTTT; CDR3 protein: CASSVDPRDGEAFF
J gene: TRBJ2-7; D gene: .; V gene: TRBV5-1; clone size: .; CDR3 DNA: TGCGCCAGCAGCTTGGCCGCGCCCTACGAGCAGTACTTC; CDR3 protein: CASSLAAPYEQYF
J gene: TRBJ2-1; D gene: .; V gene: TRBV29-1; clone size: .; CDR3 DNA: TGCAGCGTTGAGGAGGGAGCTGTGGCGTCCTACAATGAGCAGTTCTTC; CDR3 protein: CSVEEGAVASYNEQFF
J gene: TRBJ2-6; D gene: .; V gene: TRBV4-1; clone size: .; CDR3 DNA: TGCGCCAGCAGCCTCAACGGGGCCAACGTCCTGACTTTC; CDR3 protein: CASSLNGANVLTF
J gene: TRBJ2-7; D gene: .; V gene: TRBV5-1; clone size: .; CDR3 DNA: TGCGCCAGCAGCTTAATCGGCCGCTACGAGCAGTACTTC; CDR3 protein: CASSLIGRYEQYF
J gene: TRBJ2-7; D gene: .; V gene: TRBV19; clone size: .; CDR3 DNA: TGTGCCAGTAGTAAGAATTCTTACGAGCAGTACTTC; CDR3 protein: CASSKNSYEQYF
J gene: TRBJ1-3; D gene: .; V gene: TRBV11-3; clone size: .; CDR3 DNA: TGTGCCAGCAGCTTAGTGGGTTCAGAATACTCTGGAAACACCATATATTTT; CDR3 protein: CASSLVGSEYSGNTIYF
J gene: TRBJ1-2; D gene: .; V gene: TRBV11-2; clone size: .; CDR3 DNA: TGTGCCAGCAGCCCAGGGCCGAACCCTAACTATGGCTACACCTTC; CDR3 protein: CASSPGPNPNYGYTF